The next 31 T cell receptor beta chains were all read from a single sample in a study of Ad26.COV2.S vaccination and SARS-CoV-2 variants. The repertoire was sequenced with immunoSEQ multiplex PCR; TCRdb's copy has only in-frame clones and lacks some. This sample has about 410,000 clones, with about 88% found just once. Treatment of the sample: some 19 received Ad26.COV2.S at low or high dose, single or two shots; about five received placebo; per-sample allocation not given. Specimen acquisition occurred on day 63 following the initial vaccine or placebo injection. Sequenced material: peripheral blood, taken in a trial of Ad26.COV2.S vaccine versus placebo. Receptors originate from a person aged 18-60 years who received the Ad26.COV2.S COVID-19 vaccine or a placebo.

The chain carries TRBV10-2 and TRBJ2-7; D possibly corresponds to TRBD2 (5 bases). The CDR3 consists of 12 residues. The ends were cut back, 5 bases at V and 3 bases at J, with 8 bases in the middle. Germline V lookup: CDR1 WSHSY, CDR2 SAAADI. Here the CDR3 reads CASSHGDYEQYF. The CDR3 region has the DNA TGCGCCAGCAGTCACGGGGACTACGAGCAGTACTTC.

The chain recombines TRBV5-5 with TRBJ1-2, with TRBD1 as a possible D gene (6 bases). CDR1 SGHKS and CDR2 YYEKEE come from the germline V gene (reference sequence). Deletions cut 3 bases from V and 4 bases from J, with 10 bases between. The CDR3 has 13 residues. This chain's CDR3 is CASSSDSLYGYTF. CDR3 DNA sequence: TGTGCCAGCAGCTCGGACAGCCTCTATGGCTACACCTTC.

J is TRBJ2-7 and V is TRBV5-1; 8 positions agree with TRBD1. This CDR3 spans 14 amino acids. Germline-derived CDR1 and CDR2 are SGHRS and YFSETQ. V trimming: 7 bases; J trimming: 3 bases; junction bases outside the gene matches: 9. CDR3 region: CASRSGTGFYEQYF. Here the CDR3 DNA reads TGCGCCAGCCGTAGTGGGACAGGATTCTACGAGCAGTACTTC.

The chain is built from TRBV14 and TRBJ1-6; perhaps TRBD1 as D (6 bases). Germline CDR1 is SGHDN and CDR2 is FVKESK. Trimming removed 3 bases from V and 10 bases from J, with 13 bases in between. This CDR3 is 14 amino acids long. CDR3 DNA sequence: TGTGCCAGCAGCCAGACCCGGACAGTCTCACCCCTCCACTTT. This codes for CASSQTRTVSPLHF.

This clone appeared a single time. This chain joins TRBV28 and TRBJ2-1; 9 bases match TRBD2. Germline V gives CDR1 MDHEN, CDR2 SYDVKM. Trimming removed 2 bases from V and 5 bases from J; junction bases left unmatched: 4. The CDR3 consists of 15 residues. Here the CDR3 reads CASSLAGGLDNEQFF. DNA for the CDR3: TGTGCCAGCAGTTTAGCGGGAGGGCTTGACAATGAGCAGTTCTTC. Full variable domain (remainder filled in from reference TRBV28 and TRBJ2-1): DVKVTQSSRYLVKRTGEKVFLECVQDMDHENMFWYRQDPGLGLRLIYFSYDVKMKEKGDIPEGYSVSREKKERFSLILESASTNQTSMYLCASSLAGGLDNEQFFGPGTRLTVL.

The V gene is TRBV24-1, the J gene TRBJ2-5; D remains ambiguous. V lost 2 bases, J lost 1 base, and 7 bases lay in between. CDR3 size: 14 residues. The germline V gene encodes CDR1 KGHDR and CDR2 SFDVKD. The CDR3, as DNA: TGTGCCACCAGTGATTCGGACCTCCAAGAGACCCAGTACTTC. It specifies CATSDSDLQETQYF.

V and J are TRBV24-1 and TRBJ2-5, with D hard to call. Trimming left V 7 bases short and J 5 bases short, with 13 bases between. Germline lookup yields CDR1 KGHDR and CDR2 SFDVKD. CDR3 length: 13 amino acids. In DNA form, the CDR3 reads TGTGCCACCAGCATCGCGGTGGGGGAGACCCAGTACTTC. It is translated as CATSIAVGETQYF.

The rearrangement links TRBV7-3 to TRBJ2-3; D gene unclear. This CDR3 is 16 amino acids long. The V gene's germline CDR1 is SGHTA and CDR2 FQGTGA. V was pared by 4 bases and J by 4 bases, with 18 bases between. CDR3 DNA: TGTGCCAGCAGCTCCCCGTCCAAAGGGAATGCAGATACGCAGTATTTT. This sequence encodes CASSSPSKGNADTQYF.

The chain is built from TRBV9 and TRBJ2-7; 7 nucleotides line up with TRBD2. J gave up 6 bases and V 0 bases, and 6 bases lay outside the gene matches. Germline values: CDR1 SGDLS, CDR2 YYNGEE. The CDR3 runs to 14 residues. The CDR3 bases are TGTGCCAGCAGCGTAGTGGAAGGGGAGGGCGAGCAGTACTTC. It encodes CASSVVEGEGEQYF.

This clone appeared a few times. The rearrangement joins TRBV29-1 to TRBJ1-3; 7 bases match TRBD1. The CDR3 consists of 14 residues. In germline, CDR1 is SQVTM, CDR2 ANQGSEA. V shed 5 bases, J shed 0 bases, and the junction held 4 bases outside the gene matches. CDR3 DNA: TGCAGCGTTTGGGACAGCTTCTCTGGAAACACCATATATTTT. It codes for CSVWDSFSGNTIYF.

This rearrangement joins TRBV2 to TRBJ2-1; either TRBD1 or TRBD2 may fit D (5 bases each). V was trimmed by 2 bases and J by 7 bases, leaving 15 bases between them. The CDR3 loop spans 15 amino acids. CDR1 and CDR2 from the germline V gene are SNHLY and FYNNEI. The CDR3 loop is CASSELGRSGNEQFF. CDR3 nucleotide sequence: TGTGCCAGCAGTGAATTGGGACGGTCTGGGAATGAGCAGTTCTTC.

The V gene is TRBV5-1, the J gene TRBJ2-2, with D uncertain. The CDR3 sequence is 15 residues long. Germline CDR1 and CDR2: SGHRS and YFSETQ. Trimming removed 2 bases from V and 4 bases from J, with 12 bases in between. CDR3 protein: CASSLSASSTGELFF. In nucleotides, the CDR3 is TGCGCCAGCAGCTTAAGCGCCTCGAGCACCGGGGAGCTGTTTTTT.

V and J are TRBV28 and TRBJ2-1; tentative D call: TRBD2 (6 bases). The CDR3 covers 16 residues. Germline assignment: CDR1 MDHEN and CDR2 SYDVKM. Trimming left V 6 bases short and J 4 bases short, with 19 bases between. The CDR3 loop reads CASSPRGTRAYNEQFF. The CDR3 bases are TGTGCCAGCAGCCCCCGGGGGACCAGGGCTTACAATGAGCAGTTCTTC. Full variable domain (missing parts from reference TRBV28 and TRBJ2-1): DVKVTQSSRYLVKRTGEKVFLECVQDMDHENMFWYRQDPGLGLRLIYFSYDVKMKEKGDIPEGYSVSREKKERFSLILESASTNQTSMYLCASSPRGTRAYNEQFFGPGTRLTVL.

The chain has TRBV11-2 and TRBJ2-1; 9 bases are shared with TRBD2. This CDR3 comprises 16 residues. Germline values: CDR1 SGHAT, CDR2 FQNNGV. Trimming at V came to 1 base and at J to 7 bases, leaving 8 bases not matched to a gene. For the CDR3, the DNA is TGTGCCAGCAGCTTAGTTTTGGCGGGAGGGTGGAATGAGCAGTTCTTC. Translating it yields CASSLVLAGGWNEQFF. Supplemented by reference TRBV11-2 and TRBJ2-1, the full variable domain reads EAGVAQSPRYKIIEKRQSVAFWCNPISGHATLYWYQQILGQGPKLLIQFQNNGVVDDSQLPKDRFSAERLKGVDSTLKIQPAKLEDSAVYLCASSLVLAGGWNEQFFGPGTRLTVL.

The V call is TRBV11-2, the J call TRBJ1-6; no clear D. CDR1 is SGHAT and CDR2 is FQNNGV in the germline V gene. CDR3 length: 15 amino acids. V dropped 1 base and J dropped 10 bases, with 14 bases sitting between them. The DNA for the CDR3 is TGTGCCAGCAGCTTAGGAGGCGGCCTTGGGTCACCCCTCCACTTT. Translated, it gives CASSLGGGLGSPLHF.

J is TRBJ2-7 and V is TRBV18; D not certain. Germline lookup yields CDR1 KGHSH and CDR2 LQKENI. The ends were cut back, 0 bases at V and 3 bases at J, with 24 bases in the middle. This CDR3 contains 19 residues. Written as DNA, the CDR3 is TGTGCCAGCTCACCACCGGAGATTCCCGCTGGGTTTAACCGCTACGAGCAGTACTTC. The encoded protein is CASSPPEIPAGFNRYEQYF. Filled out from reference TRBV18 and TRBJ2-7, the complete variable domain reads NAGVMQNPRHLVRRRGQEARLRCSPMKGHSHVYWYRQLPEEGLKFMVYLQKENIIDESGMPKERFSAEFPKEGPSILRIQQVVRGDSAAYFCASSPPEIPAGFNRYEQYFGPGTRLTVT.

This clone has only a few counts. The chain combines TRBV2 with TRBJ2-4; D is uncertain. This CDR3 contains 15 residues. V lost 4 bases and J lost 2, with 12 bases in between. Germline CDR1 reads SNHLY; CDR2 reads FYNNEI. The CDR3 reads CASSVDKPPKNIQYF. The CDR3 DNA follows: TGTGCCAGCAGTGTTGACAAGCCGCCCAAAAACATTCAGTACTTC.

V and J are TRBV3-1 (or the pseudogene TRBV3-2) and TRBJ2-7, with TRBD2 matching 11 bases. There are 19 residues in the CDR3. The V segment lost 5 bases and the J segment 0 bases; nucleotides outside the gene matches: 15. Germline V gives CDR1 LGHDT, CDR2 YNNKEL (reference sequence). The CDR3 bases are TGTGCCAGCAGCTTTGCCCCGGGGATAGCGGGAGGGAGCTCCTACGAGCAGTACTTC. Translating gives CASSFAPGIAGGSSYEQYF.

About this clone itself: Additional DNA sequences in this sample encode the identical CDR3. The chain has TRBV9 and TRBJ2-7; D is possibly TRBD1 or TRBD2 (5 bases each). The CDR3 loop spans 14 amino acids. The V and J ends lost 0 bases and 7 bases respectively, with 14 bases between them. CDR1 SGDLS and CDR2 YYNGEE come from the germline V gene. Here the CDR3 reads CASSVVSGAREQYF. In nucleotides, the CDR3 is TGTGCCAGCAGCGTAGTCTCCGGGGCGCGAGAGCAGTACTTC. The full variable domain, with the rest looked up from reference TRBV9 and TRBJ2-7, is DSGVTQTPKHLITATGQRVTLRCSPRSGDLSVYWYQQSLDQGLQFLIQYYNGEERAKGNILERFSAQQFPDLHSELNLSSLELGDSALYFCASSVVSGAREQYFGPGTRLTVT.

The chain's CDR3 is CASSLQIGELFF. The CDR3 coding sequence is TGTGCCAGCAGCCTCCAAATCGGGGAGCTGTTTTTT. This rearrangement joins TRBV7-2 to TRBJ2-2; D unclear. CDR1 and CDR2 from the germline V gene are SGHTA and FQGNSA. This CDR3 is built from 12 residues. V dropped 5 bases and J dropped 7 bases, with 8 bases sitting between them.

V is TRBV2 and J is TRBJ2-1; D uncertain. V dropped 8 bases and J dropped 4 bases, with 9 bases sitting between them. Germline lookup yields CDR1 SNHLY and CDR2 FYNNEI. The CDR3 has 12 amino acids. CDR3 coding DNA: TGTGCCAGCCCTATGGGATACAATGAGCAGTTCTTC. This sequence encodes CASPMGYNEQFF. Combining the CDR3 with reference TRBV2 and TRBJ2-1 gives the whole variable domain EPEVTQTPSHQVTQMGQEVILRCVPISNHLYFYWYRQILGQKVEFLVSFYNNEISEKSEIFDDQFSVERPDGSNFTLKIRSTKLEDSAMYFCASPMGYNEQFFGPGTRLTVL.

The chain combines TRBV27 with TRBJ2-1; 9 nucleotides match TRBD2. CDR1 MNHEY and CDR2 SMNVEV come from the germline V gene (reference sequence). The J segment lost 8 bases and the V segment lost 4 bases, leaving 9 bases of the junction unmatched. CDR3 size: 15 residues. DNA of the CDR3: TGTGCCAGCAGTTCGCCGGCGGGAGGGGTGGATGAGCAGTTCTTC. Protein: CASSSPAGGVDEQFF.

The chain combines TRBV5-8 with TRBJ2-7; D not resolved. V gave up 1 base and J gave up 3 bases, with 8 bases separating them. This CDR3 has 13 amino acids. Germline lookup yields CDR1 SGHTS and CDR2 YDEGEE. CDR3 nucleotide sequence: TGTGCCAGCAGCTTGATCGTACTCTACGAGCAGTACTTC. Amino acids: CASSLIVLYEQYF.

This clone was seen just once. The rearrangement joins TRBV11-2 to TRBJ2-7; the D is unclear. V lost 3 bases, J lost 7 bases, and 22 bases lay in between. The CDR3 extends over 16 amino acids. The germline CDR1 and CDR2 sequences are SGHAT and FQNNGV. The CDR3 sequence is CASSLSPVGVVREQYF. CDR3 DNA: TGTGCCAGCAGCTTGTCCCCCGTTGGGGTTGTAAGAGAGCAGTACTTC.

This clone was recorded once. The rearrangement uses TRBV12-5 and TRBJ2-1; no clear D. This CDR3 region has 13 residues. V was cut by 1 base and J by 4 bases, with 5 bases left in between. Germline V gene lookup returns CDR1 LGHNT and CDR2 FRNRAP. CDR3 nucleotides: TGTGCTAGTGGTTTGGGGCAGTACAATGAGCAGTTCTTC. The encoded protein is CASGLGQYNEQFF.

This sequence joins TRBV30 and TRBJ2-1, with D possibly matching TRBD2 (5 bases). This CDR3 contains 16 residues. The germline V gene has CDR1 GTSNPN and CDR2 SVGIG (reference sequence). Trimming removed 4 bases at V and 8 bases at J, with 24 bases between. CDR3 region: CAWTPIGLRLEDEQFF. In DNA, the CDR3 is TGTGCCTGGACCCCCATAGGGCTGCGGCTGGAGGATGAGCAGTTCTTC. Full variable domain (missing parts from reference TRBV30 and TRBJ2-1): SQTIHQWPATLVQPVGSPLSLECTVEGTSNPNLYWYRQAAGRGLQLLFYSVGIGQISSEVPQNLSASRPQDRQFILSSKKLLLSDSGFYLCAWTPIGLRLEDEQFFGPGTRLTVL.

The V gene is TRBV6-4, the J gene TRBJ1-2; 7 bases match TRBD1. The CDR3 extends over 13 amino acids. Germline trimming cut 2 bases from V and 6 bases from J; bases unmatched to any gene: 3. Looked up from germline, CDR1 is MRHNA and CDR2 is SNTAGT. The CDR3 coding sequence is TGTGCCAGCAGTGACGAGGGGGCGGATGGCTACACCTTC. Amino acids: CASSDEGADGYTF.

The CDR3 sequence is CASSFLTGPSSYNEQFF. The CDR3 coding sequence is TGTGCCAGCAGCTTCTTGACAGGGCCCAGCTCCTACAATGAGCAGTTCTTC. V and J are TRBV7-3 and TRBJ2-1; TRBD1 matches at 7 bases. Germline CDR1 SGHTA, CDR2 FQGTGA. The CDR3 sequence is 17 residues long. After removal of 3 bases from V and 0 bases from J, the junction contained 8 bases not matched to a gene. The complete variable domain, with remaining parts taken from reference TRBV7-3 and TRBJ2-1, reads GAGVSQTPSNKVTEKGKYVELRCDPISGHTALYWYRQSLGQGPEFLIYFQGTGAADDSGLPNDRFFAVRPEGSVSTLKIQRTERGDSAVYLCASSFLTGPSSYNEQFFGPGTRLTVL.

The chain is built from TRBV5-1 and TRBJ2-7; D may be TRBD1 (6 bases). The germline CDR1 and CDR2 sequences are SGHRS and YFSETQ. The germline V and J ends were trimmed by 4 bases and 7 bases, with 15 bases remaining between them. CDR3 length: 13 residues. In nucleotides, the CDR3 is TGCGCCAGCAGCCCAATACAGGGCAGGGAGCAGTACTTC. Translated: CASSPIQGREQYF. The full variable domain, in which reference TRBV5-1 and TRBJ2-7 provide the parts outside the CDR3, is KAGVTQTPRYLIKTRGQQVTLSCSPISGHRSVSWYQQTPGQGLQFLFEYFSETQRNKGNFPGRFSGRQFSNSRSEMNVSTLELGDSALYLCASSPIQGREQYFGPGTRLTVT.

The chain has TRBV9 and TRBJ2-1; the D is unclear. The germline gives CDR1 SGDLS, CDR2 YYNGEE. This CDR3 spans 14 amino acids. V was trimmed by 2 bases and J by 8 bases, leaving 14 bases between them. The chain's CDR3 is CASSVGLGSDEQFF. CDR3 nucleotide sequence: TGTGCCAGCAGCGTCGGGCTAGGGTCTGATGAGCAGTTCTTC.

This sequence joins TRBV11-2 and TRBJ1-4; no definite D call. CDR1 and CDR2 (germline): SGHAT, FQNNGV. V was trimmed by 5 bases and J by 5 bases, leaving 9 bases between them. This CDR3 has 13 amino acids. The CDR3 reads CASSVSPNEKLFF. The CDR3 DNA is TGTGCCAGCAGCGTTTCCCCGAATGAAAAACTGTTTTTT. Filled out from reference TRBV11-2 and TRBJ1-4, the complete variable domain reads EAGVAQSPRYKIIEKRQSVAFWCNPISGHATLYWYQQILGQGPKLLIQFQNNGVVDDSQLPKDRFSAERLKGVDSTLKIQPAKLEDSAVYLCASSVSPNEKLFFGSGTQLSVL.